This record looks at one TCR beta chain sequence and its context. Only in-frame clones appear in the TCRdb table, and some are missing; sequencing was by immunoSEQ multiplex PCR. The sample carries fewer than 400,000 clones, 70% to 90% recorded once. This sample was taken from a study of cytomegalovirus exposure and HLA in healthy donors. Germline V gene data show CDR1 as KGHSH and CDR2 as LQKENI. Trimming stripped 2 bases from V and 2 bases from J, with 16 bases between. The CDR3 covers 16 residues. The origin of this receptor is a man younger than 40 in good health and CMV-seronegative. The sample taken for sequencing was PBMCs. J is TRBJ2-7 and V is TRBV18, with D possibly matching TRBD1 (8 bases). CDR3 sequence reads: CASSPRSGTGPYEQYF. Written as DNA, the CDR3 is TGTGCCAGCTCACCAAGGAGCGGGACAGGCCCCTACGAGCAGTACTTC. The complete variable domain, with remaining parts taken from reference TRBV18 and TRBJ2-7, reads NAGVMQNPRHLVRRRGQEARLRCSPMKGHSHVYWYRQLPEEGLKFMVYLQKENIIDESGMPKERFSAEFPKEGPSILRIQQVVRGDSAAYFCASSPRSGTGPYEQYFGPGTRLTVT.